The 8 T cell receptor beta chains given below trace back to one sample, sequenced in a study of regulatory T cells in long-lasting Graves disease. Combining iRepertoire HTBI primers with Arm-PCR of CDR3 regions, the authors built TCR beta libraries. MiXCR, applied by TCRdb to the multiplex PCR reads, yields one record per CDR3 protein. The table includes about 450,000 distinct CDR3 sequences, 16% detected once. The time point: newly diagnosed GD, antithyroid drugs for less than 3 months. PBMC RNA served as the TCR library source. This sample also appeared in a second study, on T cells in Graves' hyperthyroidism and ophthalmopathy.

The sequences come from peripheral blood mononuclear cells (PBMCs), collected at new diagnosis, from a patient treated with antithyroid drugs. The receptors were sampled from a woman aged 25 to 39 with Graves disease.

This clonotype was detected ten times or more. The chain recombines TRBV28 with TRBJ2-5; tentatively, D is TRBD1 or TRBD2 (7 bases each). V was cut by 4 bases and J by 3 bases, with 21 bases left in between. CDR1 is MDHEN and CDR2 is SYDVKM in the germline V gene. There are 17 residues in the CDR3. The CDR3, as DNA: TGTGCCAGCAGTTCCCCCCGCGAGACAGGGAGGGAAGAGACCCAGTACTTC. Translating gives CASSSPRETGREETQYF.

This clonotype has a handful of counts. The CDR3 is CASRGPGQGAGELFF. In DNA form, the CDR3 reads TGTGCCAGCAGGGGCCCGGGACAGGGGGCCGGGGAGCTGTTTTTT. The chain has TRBV7-3 and TRBJ2-2, with 11 bases lining up with TRBD1. V was pared by 6 bases and J by 6 bases, with 6 bases of the junction left unmatched. This CDR3 spans 15 amino acids. CDR1 and CDR2 from the germline V gene are SGHTA and FQGTGA.

A few counts support this clonotype. The gene calls are TRBV6-1 and TRBJ2-3, with TRBD1 identical over 7 bases. Trimming at V came to 3 bases and at J to 2 bases, leaving 8 bases not matched to a gene. Germline loops: CDR1 MNHNS, CDR2 SASEGT. CDR3 length: 16 amino acids. DNA for the CDR3: TGTGCCAGCAGTGACCAGGGGGACCTATACACAGATACGCAGTATTTT. Its translation is CASSDQGDLYTDTQYF.

This clonotype appeared many times. The CDR3 nucleotides read TGCGCCAGCAGTCGGGAGGGGCGGCTTCAAGAGACCCAGTACTTC. Amino acid sequence: CASSREGRLQETQYF. The chain carries TRBV5-1 and TRBJ2-5; TRBD2 aligns across 8 bases. From germline, CDR1 is SGHRS and CDR2 YFSETQ. The CDR3 loop spans 15 amino acids. V dropped 5 bases and J dropped 2; count of bases not matched to a gene: 8.

The V gene is TRBV6-1, the J gene TRBJ2-5; TRBD1 might be the D (6 bases). CDR1 MNHNS and CDR2 SASEGT come from the germline V gene. Deletions cut 7 bases from V and 0 bases from J, with 18 bases between. The length of the CDR3 is 16 residues. CDR3 DNA: TGTGCCAGCATTTCCCGCAGGGACAAGTACCAAGAGACCCAGTACTTC. This encodes CASISRRDKYQETQYF.

In its sample, this clonotype was seen a few times. The chain is built from TRBV5-1 and TRBJ1-2; 8 bases align to TRBD1. This CDR3 has 16 amino acids. Germline CDR1 and CDR2: SGHRS and YFSETQ. The trim removed 0 bases at V and 5 bases at J, leaving 9 bases unmatched. In DNA form, the CDR3 reads TGCGCCAGCAGCTTGGTGATTTACAGGGGGAATTATGGCTACACCTTC. It yields the protein CASSLVIYRGNYGYTF.

This clonotype has a handful of counts. The chain links TRBV3-1 to TRBJ2-2, with D perhaps TRBD2 (6 bases). Trimming pared 1 base from V and 2 bases from J, leaving 11 bases between. The germline V gene encodes CDR1 LGHDT and CDR2 YNNKEL (reference sequence). The CDR3 length is 16 residues. Written as DNA, the CDR3 is TGTGCCAGCAGCCAAGGGTCGGGGGACAACACCGGGGAGCTGTTTTTT. Residues: CASSQGSGDNTGELFF.

This clonotype was picked up a small number of times. V is TRBV25-1 and J is TRBJ1-6, with 9 bases fitting TRBD1. The V gene end was trimmed by 4 bases and the J gene end by 5 bases; junction bases not matched to a gene: 6. CDR1 and CDR2 (germline): MGHDK, SYGVNS. The CDR3 is 16 amino acids. CDR3 DNA: TGTGCCAGCAGTGCAACTCGGACAGGGGATAATTCACCCCTCCACTTT. Protein: CASSATRTGDNSPLHF.